This TCR beta chain came from a study of metastatic and nonmetastatic thyroid tumors. About the study: Where malignant and benign thyroid patients were concerned, repertoires were compared across blood and tumor or nodule tissue. Regarding the study as a whole: Reports indicated that malignant thyroid tumors showed significantly higher TCR beta diversity than benign nodules did, in blood and tumor.

TCRdb reassembled clones from the PCR reads with MiXCR. The sample lists roughly 33,000 clones, roughly a sixth occurring once. In the case of this clone: What it recognizes is unknown.

V was shortened by 2 bases and J by 0 bases, with 19 bases between the two germline ends. The CDR3 is made up of 18 amino acids. CDR1 LNHDA and CDR2 SQIVND come from the germline V gene (reference sequence). Each patient went into thyroid surgery without having received any treatment. The TCR comes from a male donor with papillary thyroid cancer or a benign thyroid nodule (not recorded which). Some clones in this sample may be carry-over from other donors' samples. The material sequenced was blood. V usage is TRBV19 and J usage is TRBJ1-2; D ambiguous. The CDR3 protein is CASSIRTPGVQANYGYTF. CDR3 bases: TGTGCCAGTAGTATAAGGACCCCGGGAGTTCAAGCTAACTATGGCTACACCTTC.